This T cell receptor (beta chain) was found in a study of blood T cell repertoires in COVID-19. Method: immunoSEQ multiplex PCR; TCRdb's copy keeps in-frame clones and lacks some. Of about 170,000 clones in the sample, around nine tenths were seen once. This receptor was obtained from a man between 18 and 29 years old with active or convalescent COVID-19. The sample taken for sequencing was peripheral blood.

The CDR3 loop is CASSLSVSTGELFF. The CDR3, as DNA: TGTGCCAGCAGTTTATCGGTCAGCACCGGGGAGCTGTTTTTT. The chain is built from TRBV27 and TRBJ2-2; no definite D call. This CDR3 is built from 14 residues. Per germline, CDR1 MNHEY and CDR2 SMNVEV (reference sequence). Trimming took off 0 bases at V and 4 bases at J, with 6 bases between the two ends.